The clone carrying this TCR beta chain occurred many times. The target antigen is unknown. TCRdb used MiXCR to reprocess the 5' RACE reads, holding one entry per CDR3 protein. The data contain about 130,000 distinct CDR3 sequences, about 6.5% of them singletons. The length of the CDR3 is 14 residues. CDR1 and CDR2 (germline): SGHVS, FNYEAQ. The V and J ends lost 9 bases and 0 bases respectively, with 15 bases between them. This entry comes from a study of T-cell memory formation after mild COVID-19. Study conclusions and caveats: Clones that got smaller from day 15 to 85 had even CD4/CD8, while clones growing later tipped toward CD4+. For contracting clones, CD4+ ones sat mainly in CM and EM, CD8+ in EMRA.

The TCR was taken from an adult woman who had mild COVID-19 (a few samples of this study predate the infection). Cell type and time point are not known. Sequencing was carried out using PBMCs or a T cell subset sorted from them (not recorded which). The chain recombines TRBV7-6 with TRBJ2-7; D perhaps matches TRBD2 (7 bases). CDR3 in amino acids: CASSRGGSSYEQYF. DNA for the CDR3: TGTGCCAGTTCGAGGGGGGGCTCCTCCTACGAGCAGTACTTC.